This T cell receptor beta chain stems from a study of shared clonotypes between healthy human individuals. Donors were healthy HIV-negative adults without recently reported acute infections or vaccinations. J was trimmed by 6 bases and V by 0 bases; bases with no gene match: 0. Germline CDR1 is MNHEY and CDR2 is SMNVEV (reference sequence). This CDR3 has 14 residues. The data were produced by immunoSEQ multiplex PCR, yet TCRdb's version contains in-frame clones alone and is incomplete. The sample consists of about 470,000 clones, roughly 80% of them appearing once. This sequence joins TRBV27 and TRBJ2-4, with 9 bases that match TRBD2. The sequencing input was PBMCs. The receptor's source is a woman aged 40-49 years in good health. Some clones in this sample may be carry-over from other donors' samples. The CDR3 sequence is CASSLSTSGNIQYF. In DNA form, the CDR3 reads TGTGCCAGCAGTTTATCGACTAGCGGAAACATTCAGTACTTC.